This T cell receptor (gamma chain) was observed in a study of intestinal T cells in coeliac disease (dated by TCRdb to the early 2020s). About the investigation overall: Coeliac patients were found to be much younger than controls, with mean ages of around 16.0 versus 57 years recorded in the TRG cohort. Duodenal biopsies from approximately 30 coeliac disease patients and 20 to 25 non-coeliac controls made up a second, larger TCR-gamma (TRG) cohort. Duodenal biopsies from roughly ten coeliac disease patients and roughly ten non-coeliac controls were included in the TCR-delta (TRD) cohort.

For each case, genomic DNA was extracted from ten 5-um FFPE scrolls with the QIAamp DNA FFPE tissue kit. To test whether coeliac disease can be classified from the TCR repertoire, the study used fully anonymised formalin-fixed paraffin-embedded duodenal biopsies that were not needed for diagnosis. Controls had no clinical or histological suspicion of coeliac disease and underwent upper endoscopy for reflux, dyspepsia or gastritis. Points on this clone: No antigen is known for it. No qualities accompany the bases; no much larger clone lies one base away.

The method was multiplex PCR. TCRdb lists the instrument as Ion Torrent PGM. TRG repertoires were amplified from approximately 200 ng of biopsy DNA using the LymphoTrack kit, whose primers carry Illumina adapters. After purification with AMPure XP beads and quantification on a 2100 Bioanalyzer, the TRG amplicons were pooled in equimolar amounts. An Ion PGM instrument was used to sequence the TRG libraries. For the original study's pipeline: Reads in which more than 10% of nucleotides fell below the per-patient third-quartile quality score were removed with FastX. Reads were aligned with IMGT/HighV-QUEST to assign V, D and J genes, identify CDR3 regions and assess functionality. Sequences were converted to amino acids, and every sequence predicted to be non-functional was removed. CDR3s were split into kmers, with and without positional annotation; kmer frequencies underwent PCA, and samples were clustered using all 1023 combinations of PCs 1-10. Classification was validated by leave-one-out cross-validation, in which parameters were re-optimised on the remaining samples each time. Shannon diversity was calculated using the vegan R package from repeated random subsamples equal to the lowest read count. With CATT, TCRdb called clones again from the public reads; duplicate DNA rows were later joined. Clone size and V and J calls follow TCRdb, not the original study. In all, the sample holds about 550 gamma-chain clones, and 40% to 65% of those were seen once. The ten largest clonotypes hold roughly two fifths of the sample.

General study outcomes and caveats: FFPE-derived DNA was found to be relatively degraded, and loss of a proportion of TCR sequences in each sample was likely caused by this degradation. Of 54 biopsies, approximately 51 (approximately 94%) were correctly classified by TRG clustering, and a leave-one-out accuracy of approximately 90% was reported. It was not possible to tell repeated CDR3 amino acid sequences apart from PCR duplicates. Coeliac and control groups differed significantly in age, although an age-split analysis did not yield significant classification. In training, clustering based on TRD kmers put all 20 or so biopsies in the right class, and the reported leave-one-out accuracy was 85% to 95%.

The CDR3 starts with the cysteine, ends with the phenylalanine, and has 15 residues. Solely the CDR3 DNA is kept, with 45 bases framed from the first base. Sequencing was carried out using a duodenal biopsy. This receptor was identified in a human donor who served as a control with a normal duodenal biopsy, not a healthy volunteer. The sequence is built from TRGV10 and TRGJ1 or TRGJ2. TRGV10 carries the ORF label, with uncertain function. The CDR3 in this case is CACVGLGTFDYKKLF. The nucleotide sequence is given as TGTGCCTGCGTGGGATTGGGGACCTTCGATTATAAGAAACTCTTT.